This is a list of T cell receptor beta chains from one sample in a study of cytomegalovirus exposure and HLA in healthy donors. The repertoire was sequenced with immunoSEQ multiplex PCR; TCRdb's copy has only in-frame clones and lacks some. The table lists about 150,000 clones, roughly 84% of them singletons, with around 2% in the top ten. Sequenced material: PBMCs. The receptors were sampled from a woman aged 18-29 years in good health and CMV-seronegative. The CDR3 runs from the conserved cysteine through the conserved F or W. Each record gives: V gene, J gene, D gene, CDR3 DNA, CDR3 protein. The D gene is left open where the match is weak.

TRBV7-9	TRBJ2-2	TRBD2	TGTTCCAGCAGCTCCCAGCACCTGGCGGGAGGGCCTTGGGGGGAGCTGTTTTTT	CSSSSQHLAGGPWGELFF
TRBV19	TRBJ1-5	-	TGTGCCAGTAGTACGAGCGAATCTAGCGGGCCCCAGCATTTT	CASSTSESSGPQHF
TRBV28	TRBJ2-3	TRBD2	TGTGCCAGCAGTGAGAGCGGGACTAGCACAGATACGCAGTATTTT	CASSESGTSTDTQYF
TRBV15	TRBJ1-3	-	TGTGCCACCAGCAGAGACGCCAGGGCATCCTCTGGAAACACCATATATTTT	CATSRDARASSGNTIYF
TRBV28	TRBJ2-3	-	TGTGCCAGCAGCCCCTCTGGGCCCCGCACAGATACGCAGTATTTT	CASSPSGPRTDTQYF
TRBV5-1	TRBJ1-1	-	TGCGCCAGCAGCTTGGAATTCCCACAGCTCGCTGAAGCTTTCTTT	CASSLEFPQLAEAFF
TRBV6-5	TRBJ2-1	-	TGTGCCAGCAGTTACTCAGCGACAGGCGACTACAATGAGCAGTTCTTC	CASSYSATGDYNEQFF
TRBV13	TRBJ2-1	TRBD1	TGTGCCAGCAGCTCTGGACAGGCCAAGTACAATGAGCAGTTCTTC	CASSSGQAKYNEQFF
TRBV5-4	TRBJ1-3	-	TGTGCCAGCAGCTTCGAAGGGAGAGGAAACACCATATATTTT	CASSFEGRGNTIYF
TRBV10-2	TRBJ1-5	-	TGCGCCAGCCGGGGCGGGAGACAGCCCCAGCATTTT	CASRGGRQPQHF
TRBV28	TRBJ1-3	-	TGTGCCAGCAGTCCCCCCCCGGGTCGCTCTGGAAACACCATATATTTT	CASSPPPGRSGNTIYF